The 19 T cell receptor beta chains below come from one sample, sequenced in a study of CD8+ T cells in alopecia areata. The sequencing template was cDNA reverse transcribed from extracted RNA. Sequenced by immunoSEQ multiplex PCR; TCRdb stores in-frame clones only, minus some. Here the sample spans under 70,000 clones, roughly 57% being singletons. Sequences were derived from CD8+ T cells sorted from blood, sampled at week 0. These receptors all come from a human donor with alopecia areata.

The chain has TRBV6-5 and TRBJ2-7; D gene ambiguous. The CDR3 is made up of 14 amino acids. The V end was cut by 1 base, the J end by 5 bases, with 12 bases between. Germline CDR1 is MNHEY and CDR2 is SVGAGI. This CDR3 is CASSYFAQRDEQYF. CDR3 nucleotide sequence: TGTGCCAGCAGTTACTTTGCCCAAAGGGACGAGCAGTACTTC.

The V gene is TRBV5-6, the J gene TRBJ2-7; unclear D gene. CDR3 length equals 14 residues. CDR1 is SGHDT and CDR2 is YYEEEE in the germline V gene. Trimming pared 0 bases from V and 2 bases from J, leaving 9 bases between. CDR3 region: CASSLGSGPYEQYF. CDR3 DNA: TGTGCCAGCAGCTTGGGGTCAGGCCCCTACGAGCAGTACTTC. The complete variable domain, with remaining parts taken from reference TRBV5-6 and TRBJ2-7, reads DAGVTQSPTHLIKTRGQQVTLRCSPKSGHDTVSWYQQALGQGPQFIFQYYEEEERQRGNFPDRFSGHQFPNYSSELNVNALLLGDSALYLCASSLGSGPYEQYFGPGTRLTVT.

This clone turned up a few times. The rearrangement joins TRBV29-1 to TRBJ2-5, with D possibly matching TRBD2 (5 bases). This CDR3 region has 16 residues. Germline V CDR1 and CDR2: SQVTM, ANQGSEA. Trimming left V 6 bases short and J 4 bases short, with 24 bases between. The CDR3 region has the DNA TGCAGCGTGGACGGTGGAAAAAGGACTCCCTCAGAGACCCAGTACTTC. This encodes CSVDGGKRTPSETQYF.

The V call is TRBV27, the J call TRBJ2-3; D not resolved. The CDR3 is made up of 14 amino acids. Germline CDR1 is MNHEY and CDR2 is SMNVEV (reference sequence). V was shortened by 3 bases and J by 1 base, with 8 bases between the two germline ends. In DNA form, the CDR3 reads TGTGCCAGCAGTTTGGTTGGCGGCACAGATACGCAGTATTTT. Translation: CASSLVGGTDTQYF.

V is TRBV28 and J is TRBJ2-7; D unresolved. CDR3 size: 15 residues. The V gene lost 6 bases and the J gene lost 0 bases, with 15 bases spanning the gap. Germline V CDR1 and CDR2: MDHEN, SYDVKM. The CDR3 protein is CASSLDPTFSYEQYF. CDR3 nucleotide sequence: TGTGCCAGCAGCTTAGATCCCACGTTCTCCTACGAGCAGTACTTC.

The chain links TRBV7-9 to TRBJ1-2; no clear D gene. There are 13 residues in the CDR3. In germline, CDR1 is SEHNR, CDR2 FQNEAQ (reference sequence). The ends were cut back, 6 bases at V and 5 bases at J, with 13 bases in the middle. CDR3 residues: CASSPSTLYGYTF. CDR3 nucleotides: TGTGCCAGCAGTCCCTCGACCTTATATGGCTACACCTTC.

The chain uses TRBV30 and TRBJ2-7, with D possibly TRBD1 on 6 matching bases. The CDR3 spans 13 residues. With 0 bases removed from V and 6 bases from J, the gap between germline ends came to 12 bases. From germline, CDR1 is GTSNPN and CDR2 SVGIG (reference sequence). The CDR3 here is CAWSVMGASEQYF. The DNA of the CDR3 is TGTGCCTGGAGTGTAATGGGGGCCAGCGAGCAGTACTTC.

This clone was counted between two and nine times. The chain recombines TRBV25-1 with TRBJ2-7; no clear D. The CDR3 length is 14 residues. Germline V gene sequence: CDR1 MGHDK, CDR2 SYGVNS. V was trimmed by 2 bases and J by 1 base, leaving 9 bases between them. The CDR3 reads CASSERTDSYEQYF. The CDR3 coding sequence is TGTGCCAGCAGTGAACGGACCGATTCCTACGAGCAGTACTTC.

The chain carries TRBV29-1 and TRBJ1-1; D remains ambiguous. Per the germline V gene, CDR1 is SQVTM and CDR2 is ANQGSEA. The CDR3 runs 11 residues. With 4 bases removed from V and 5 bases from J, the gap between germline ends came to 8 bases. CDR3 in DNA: TGCAGCGTTGGGGATTATACTGAAGCTTTCTTT. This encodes CSVGDYTEAFF.

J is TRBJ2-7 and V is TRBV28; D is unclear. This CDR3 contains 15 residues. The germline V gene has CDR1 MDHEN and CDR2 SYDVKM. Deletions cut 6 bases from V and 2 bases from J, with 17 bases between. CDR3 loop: CASSLSRAVPYEQYF. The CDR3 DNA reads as TGTGCCAGCAGCCTAAGTCGGGCAGTCCCCTACGAGCAGTACTTC.

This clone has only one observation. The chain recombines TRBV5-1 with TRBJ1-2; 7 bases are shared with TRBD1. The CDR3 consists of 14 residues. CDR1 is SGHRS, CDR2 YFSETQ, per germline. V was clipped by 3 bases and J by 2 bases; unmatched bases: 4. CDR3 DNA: TGCGCCAGCAGCTGGAGGGGACAGAACTATGGCTACACCTTC. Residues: CASSWRGQNYGYTF. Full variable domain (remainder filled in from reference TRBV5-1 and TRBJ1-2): KAGVTQTPRYLIKTRGQQVTLSCSPISGHRSVSWYQQTPGQGLQFLFEYFSETQRNKGNFPGRFSGRQFSNSRSEMNVSTLELGDSALYLCASSWRGQNYGYTFGSGTRLTVV.

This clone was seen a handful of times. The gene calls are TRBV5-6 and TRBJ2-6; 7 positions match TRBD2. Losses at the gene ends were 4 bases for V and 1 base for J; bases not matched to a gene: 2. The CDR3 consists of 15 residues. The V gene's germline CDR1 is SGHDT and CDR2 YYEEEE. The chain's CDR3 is CASSVGLSGANVLTF. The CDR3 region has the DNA TGTGCCAGCAGCGTGGGACTATCTGGGGCCAACGTCCTGACTTTC.

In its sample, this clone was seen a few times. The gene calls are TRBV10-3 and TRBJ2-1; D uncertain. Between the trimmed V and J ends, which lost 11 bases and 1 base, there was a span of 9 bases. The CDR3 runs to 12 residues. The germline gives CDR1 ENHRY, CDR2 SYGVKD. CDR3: CAHAWSYNEQFF. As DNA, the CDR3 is TGTGCCCATGCCTGGTCCTACAATGAGCAGTTCTTC.

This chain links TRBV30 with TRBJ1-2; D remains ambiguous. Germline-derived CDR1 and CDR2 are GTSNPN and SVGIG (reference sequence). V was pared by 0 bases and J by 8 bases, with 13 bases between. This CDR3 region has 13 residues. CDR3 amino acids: CAWSVLGEGGYTF. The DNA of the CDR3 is TGTGCCTGGAGTGTACTCGGAGAAGGCGGCTACACCTTC. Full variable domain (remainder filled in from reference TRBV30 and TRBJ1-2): SQTIHQWPATLVQPVGSPLSLECTVEGTSNPNLYWYRQAAGRGLQLLFYSVGIGQISSEVPQNLSASRPQDRQFILSSKKLLLSDSGFYLCAWSVLGEGGYTFGSGTRLTVV.

The CDR3 DNA is TGTGCCAGCAGCTATACAGGGATGAATTCACCCCTCCACTTT. Protein: CASSYTGMNSPLHF. The chain is built from TRBV11-2 and TRBJ1-6, with a weak D call TRBD1 (6 bases). The V end lost 4 bases, the J end lost 7 bases, and 11 bases lay between the germline ends. The CDR3 extends over 14 amino acids. Germline V gene sequence: CDR1 SGHAT, CDR2 FQNNGV.

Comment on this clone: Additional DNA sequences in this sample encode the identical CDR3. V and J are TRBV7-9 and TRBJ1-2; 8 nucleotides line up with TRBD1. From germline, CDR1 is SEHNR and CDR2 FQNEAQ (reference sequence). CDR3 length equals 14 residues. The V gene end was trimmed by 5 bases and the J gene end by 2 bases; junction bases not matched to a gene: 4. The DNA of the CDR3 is TGTGCCAGCAGCCCGAGGACAGGGAACTATGGCTACACCTTC. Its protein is CASSPRTGNYGYTF.

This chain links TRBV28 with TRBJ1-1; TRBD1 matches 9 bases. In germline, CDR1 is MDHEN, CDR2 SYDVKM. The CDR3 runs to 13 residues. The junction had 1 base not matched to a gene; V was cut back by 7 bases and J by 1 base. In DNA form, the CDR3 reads TGTGCCAGCAAGGACAGGGGGAACACTGAAGCTTTCTTT. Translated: CASKDRGNTEAFF. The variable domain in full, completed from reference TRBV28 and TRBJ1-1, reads DVKVTQSSRYLVKRTGEKVFLECVQDMDHENMFWYRQDPGLGLRLIYFSYDVKMKEKGDIPEGYSVSREKKERFSLILESASTNQTSMYLCASKDRGNTEAFFGQGTRLTVV.

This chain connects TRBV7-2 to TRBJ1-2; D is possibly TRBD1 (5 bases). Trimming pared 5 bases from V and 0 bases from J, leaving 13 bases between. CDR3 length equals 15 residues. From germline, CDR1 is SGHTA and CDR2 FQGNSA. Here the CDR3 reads CASSTTATANYGYTF. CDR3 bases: TGTGCCAGCAGCACTACGGCGACAGCTAACTATGGCTACACCTTC.

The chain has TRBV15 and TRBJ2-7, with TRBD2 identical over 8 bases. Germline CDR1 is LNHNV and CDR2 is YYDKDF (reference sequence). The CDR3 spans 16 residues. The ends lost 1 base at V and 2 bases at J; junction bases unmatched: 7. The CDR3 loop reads CATSRGPAGAPYEQYF. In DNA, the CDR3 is TGTGCCACCAGCAGAGGACCAGCGGGAGCCCCCTACGAGCAGTACTTC.